The 2 T cell receptor beta chains listed next were all sequenced from one sample in a study of STAT5B mutations in CD4+ large granular lymphocyte leukemia. Sequencing was performed with immunoSEQ multiplex PCR; in TCRdb, only in-frame clones are kept and a portion is missing. The table has 25,000 to 30,000 clones, around 72% seen once; the top ten hold less than 1.3%. The source material was CD4+ T cells from blood buffy coats. These receptors were obtained from a human donor in good health.

The V and J genes are TRBV28 and TRBJ2-7; D is unclear. The germline V gene has CDR1 MDHEN and CDR2 SYDVKM. There are 12 residues in the CDR3. Between the trimmed V and J ends, which lost 6 bases and 5 bases, there was a span of 11 bases. For the CDR3, the DNA is TGTGCCAGCAGCTCCTCGGGCCACGAGCAGTACTTC. Translating it yields CASSSSGHEQYF.

This clone was detected only a few times. The chain combines TRBV20-1 with TRBJ1-1, with D hard to call. The V end lost 6 bases, the J end lost 0 bases, and 5 bases lay between the germline ends. Germline-derived CDR1 and CDR2 are DFQATT and SNEGSKA (reference sequence). The CDR3 spans 11 residues. The CDR3 sequence: CSAPLNTEAFF. The CDR3 nucleotides read TGCAGTGCCCCACTGAACACTGAAGCTTTCTTT.